The source of this TCR beta chain is a study of T cells in localized non-small cell lung cancer. The germline V gene has CDR1 MNHNY and CDR2 SVGAGI (reference sequence). This CDR3 comprises 16 residues. V was cut by 6 bases and J by 0 bases, with 18 bases left in between. A note on this clone: Its cognate antigen is unknown.

The study, taken as a whole, reports: There were a median 57 of the top 100 tumor clones appearing in adjacent lung. Clonality of T cells reached its maximum in uninvolved adjacent lung, surpassing tumor.

Measured with immunoSEQ multiplex PCR; TCRdb has only the in-frame clones, and not every one. The sample includes tens of thousands of clones, more than 70% of them seen just once. The material sequenced was peripheral blood, taken before any cancer treatment. The origin of this receptor is a woman aged 35 to 70 with stage I squamous cell lung carcinoma. The chain carries TRBV6-6 and TRBJ2-7; maybe TRBD2 (5 bases). This chain's CDR3 is CASSSPSTGSSYEQYF. The CDR3 nucleotides are TGTGCCAGCAGCTCCCCATCGACGGGAAGCTCCTACGAGCAGTACTTC.